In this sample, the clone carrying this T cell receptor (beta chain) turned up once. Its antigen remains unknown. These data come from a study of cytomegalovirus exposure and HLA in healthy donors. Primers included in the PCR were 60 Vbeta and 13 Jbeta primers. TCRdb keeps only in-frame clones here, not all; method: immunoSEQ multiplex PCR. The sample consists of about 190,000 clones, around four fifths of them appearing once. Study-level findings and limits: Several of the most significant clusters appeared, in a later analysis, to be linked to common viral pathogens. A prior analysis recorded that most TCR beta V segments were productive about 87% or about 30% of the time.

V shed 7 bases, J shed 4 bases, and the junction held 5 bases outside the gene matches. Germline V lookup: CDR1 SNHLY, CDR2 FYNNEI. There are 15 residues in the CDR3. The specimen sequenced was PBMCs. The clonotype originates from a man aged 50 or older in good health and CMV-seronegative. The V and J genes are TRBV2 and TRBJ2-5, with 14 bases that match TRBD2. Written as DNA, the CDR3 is TGTGCCAGCATGGGACTAGCGGGAGTGGGAGAGACCCAGTACTTC. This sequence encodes CASMGLAGVGETQYF.